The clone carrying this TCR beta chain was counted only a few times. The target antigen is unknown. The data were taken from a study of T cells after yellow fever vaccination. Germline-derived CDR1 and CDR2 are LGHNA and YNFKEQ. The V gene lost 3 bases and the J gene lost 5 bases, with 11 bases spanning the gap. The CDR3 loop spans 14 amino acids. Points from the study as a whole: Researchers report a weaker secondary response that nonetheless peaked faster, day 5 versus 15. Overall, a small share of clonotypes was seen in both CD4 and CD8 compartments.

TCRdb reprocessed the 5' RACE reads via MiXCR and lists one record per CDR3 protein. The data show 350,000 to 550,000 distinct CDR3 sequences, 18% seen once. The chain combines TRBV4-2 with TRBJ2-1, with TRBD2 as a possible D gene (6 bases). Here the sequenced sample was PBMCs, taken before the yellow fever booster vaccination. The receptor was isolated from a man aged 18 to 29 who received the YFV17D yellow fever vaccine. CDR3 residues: CASSQPPGDNEQFF. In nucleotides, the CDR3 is TGTGCCAGCAGCCAGCCACCGGGGGACAATGAGCAGTTCTTC.